This TCR beta chain stems from a study of blood T cell repertoires in COVID-19. Study at large: The United States, Italy and Spain were the sources of the acute and convalescent COVID-19 samples. PBMCs, B-cell-depleted T cells, or T cells were the source of the cDNA or gDNA that made up the material.

Resolution of symptoms, clearance, or two negative PCRs was present in recovered Cohort 3 donors. V lost 4 bases to trimming and J lost 1 base; unmatched junction nucleotides: 6. The CDR3 has 15 amino acids. Germline assignment: CDR1 SGHRS and CDR2 YFSETQ. In the study's own analysis: Nucleated cell counts were estimated from reference gene primer amplification. Measured with immunoSEQ multiplex PCR; TCRdb has only the in-frame clones, and not every one. V and J calls and clone size are given by that table; D and trimming were obtained from the DNA. In the table there are approximately 230,000 clones, 85% to 90% of which are singletons.

The sample comprised PBMCs or T cells enriched from blood (not recorded which). The origin of this receptor is a man between 40 and 49 years old who had recovered from COVID-19. The V and J genes are TRBV5-1 and TRBJ1-1, with 8 bases lining up with TRBD1. The CDR3 sequence: CASSPRTGTNTEAFF. CDR3 nucleotide sequence: TGCGCCAGCAGCCCAAGGACAGGGACGAACACTGAAGCTTTCTTT.